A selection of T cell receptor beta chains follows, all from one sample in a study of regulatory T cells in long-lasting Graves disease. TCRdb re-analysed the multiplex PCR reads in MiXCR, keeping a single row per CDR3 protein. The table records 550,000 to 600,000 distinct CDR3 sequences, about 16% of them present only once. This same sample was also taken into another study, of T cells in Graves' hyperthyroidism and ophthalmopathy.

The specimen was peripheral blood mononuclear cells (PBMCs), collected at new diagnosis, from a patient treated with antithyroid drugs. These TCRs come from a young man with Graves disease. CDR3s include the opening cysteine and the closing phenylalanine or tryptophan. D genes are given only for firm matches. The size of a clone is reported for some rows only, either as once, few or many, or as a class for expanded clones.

TGTGCCAGCAGCCGGTTAGCGGAGGAGGGCGAGCAGTACTTC	CASSRLAEEGEQYF	TRBV3-1	NA	many	TRBJ2-7
TGTGCCAGCAGCCCTTGGACAGCAAGCTCCTACGAGCAGTACTTC	CASSPWTASSYEQYF	TRBV27	NA	NA	TRBJ2-7
TGTGCCAGCATGGGGGGGGGGACAGGGGATCCCTACGAGCAGTACTTC	CASMGGGTGDPYEQYF	TRBV12-3/TRBV12-4	TRBD1	many	TRBJ2-7
TGTGCCAGCAGCCCCCTAGCGGGGGCCTACAATGAGCAGTTCTTC	CASSPLAGAYNEQFF	TRBV7-3	TRBD2	NA	TRBJ2-1
TGTGCCAGCTCACCCATTAGCGGGAGCGGCACAGATACGCAGTATTTT	CASSPISGSGTDTQYF	TRBV18	TRBD2	NA	TRBJ2-3
TGTGCCAGCAGCATATTGGGGGTTCGCGACATTCAGTACTTC	CASSILGVRDIQYF	TRBV28	NA	many	TRBJ2-4
TGTGCCTGGAGTCCCAGCGGGACAAGGCCCTACGAGCAGTACTTC	CAWSPSGTRPYEQYF	TRBV30	NA	few	TRBJ2-7
TGCAGTGTCGACAGTTTTGGGAGGCACAGTTCCTACAATGAGCAGTTCTTC	CSVDSFGRHSSYNEQFF	TRBV20-1	NA	many	TRBJ2-1
TGTGCCAGCAGCTTAGTCGAGGCCAGCAACTATGGCTACACCTTC	CASSLVEASNYGYTF	TRBV7-2	NA	many	TRBJ1-2
TGCAGTGCTAGAGACCCCCTGGGTCCCAATAATGAAAAACTGTTTTTT	CSARDPLGPNNEKLFF	TRBV20-1	NA	NA	TRBJ1-4
TGTGCCAGCAGCTTACTGGGGGACAGGGTCGACGAGCAGTACTTC	CASSLLGDRVDEQYF	TRBV7-6	TRBD1	many	TRBJ2-7
TGTGCCAGCTCACCACCGGCGGCTAGCGGGAGCTACGAGCAGTACTTC	CASSPPAASGSYEQYF	TRBV18	TRBD2	few	TRBJ2-7
TGTGCCAGCATGGGGAACACTAACACCGGGGAGCTGTTTTTT	CASMGNTNTGELFF	TRBV2	NA	many	TRBJ2-2
TGCGCCAGCAGCGCACCGGGACTAGCGGGATCCTACGAGCAGTACTTC	CASSAPGLAGSYEQYF	TRBV5-1	TRBD2	many	TRBJ2-7
TGCGCCAGCAGCCTAATTGGGACAGGGGAACTCTCCGACGAAAACATTCAGTACTTC	CASSLIGTGELSDENIQYF	TRBV5-1	TRBD1	many	TRBJ2-4
TGTGCCAGCAGCCGAGGGGGATTCGGGAACACTGAAGCTTTCTTT	CASSRGGFGNTEAFF	TRBV11-2	NA	NA	TRBJ1-1
TGTGCCAGCAGGAGGAACAGGGGGCGGACAGATACGCAGTATTTT	CASRRNRGRTDTQYF	TRBV12-3/TRBV12-4	TRBD1	many	TRBJ2-3
TGCGCCAGCAGCTTGGGGGGGACTAGCGGTACCTACGAGCAGTACTTC	CASSLGGTSGTYEQYF	TRBV5-1	TRBD2	many	TRBJ2-7
TGCAGTGCTAGAGTGGGACAGGGTCCCTACGAGCAGTACTTC	CSARVGQGPYEQYF	TRBV20-1	TRBD1	NA	TRBJ2-7
TGTGCCAGCAGCTTTTTACGGGAGGGGTCAGATACGCAGTATTTT	CASSFLREGSDTQYF	TRBV7-9	TRBD2	NA	TRBJ2-3
TGTGCCAGCAGCCCCGGGACAGGGTTGACACCCCTCCACTTT	CASSPGTGLTPLHF	TRBV25-1	TRBD1	NA	TRBJ1-6
TGCGCCAGCAGCTTGAATGAAAATTACGAGCAGTACTTC	CASSLNENYEQYF	TRBV5-1	NA	few	TRBJ2-7
TGTGCCAGCAGTTTATCCGGGACAGGGGGCGGTTGGCAGCCCCAGCATTTT	CASSLSGTGGGWQPQHF	TRBV27	TRBD1	NA	TRBJ1-5
TGCGCCAGCAGTGATTCTAGGGGCAATCAGCCCCAGCATTTT	CASSDSRGNQPQHF	TRBV10-2	NA	NA	TRBJ1-5
TGTGCCACCACCCAGGCAGTGCTGGTTCAGCCCCAGCATTTT	CATTQAVLVQPQHF	TRBV28	NA	many	TRBJ1-5
TGCAGCGTTGCGACGACAGTAGACTCTGGAAACACCATATATTTT	CSVATTVDSGNTIYF	TRBV29-1	NA	NA	TRBJ1-3
TGTGCCAGCAGAGGGACAGGGGATCCAGATACGCAGTATTTT	CASRGTGDPDTQYF	TRBV12-3/TRBV12-4	TRBD1	many	TRBJ2-3
TGTGCCTGGAGTCTTACGACTGGTAATACTAACTATGGCTACACCTTC	CAWSLTTGNTNYGYTF	TRBV30	NA	NA	TRBJ1-2
TGCAGCGTTGGTGGTTTGCTCACCTACGAGCAGTACTTC	CSVGGLLTYEQYF	TRBV29-1	NA	many	TRBJ2-7
TGTGCCTGTTCAGGGGGCGGACCCGGGGAGCTGTTTTTT	CACSGGGPGELFF	TRBV30	TRBD1	NA	TRBJ2-2
TGTGCCAGTAGTATGATGGGGGCGAACACTGAAGCTTTCTTT	CASSMMGANTEAFF	TRBV19	NA	few	TRBJ1-1
TGCGCCAGCAGTTATACTGACACAGATACGCAGTATTTT	CASSYTDTDTQYF	TRBV5-1	NA	NA	TRBJ2-3
TGCGCCAGCAGAGAAGTCACAGGGTATCATGAGCAGTTCTTC	CASREVTGYHEQFF	TRBV10-2	NA	many	TRBJ2-1
TGTGCCAGCACCCGGGACAGGGTTACGGGAAACACCATATATTTT	CASTRDRVTGNTIYF	TRBV28	TRBD1	NA	TRBJ1-3
TGTGCCAGCAGGTGGAGGTACCGCGGGAGGACGTCAGATACGCAGTATTTT	CASRWRYRGRTSDTQYF	TRBV2	TRBD2	many	TRBJ2-3
TGCGCCAGCAGCTCCGGACTAGCGGGAGGGCCGGGGCAGGAGACCCAGTACTTC	CASSSGLAGGPGQETQYF	TRBV5-1	TRBD2	few	TRBJ2-5
TGTGCCACCAGCAGAGACGACATGGAAGCTTTCTTT	CATSRDDMEAFF	TRBV15	NA	few	TRBJ1-1
TGTGCCAGTACTACTCTGGACAGGGATCAGCCCCAGCATTTT	CASTTLDRDQPQHF	TRBV19	TRBD1	NA	TRBJ1-5
TGTGCCAGCAGCTTAGAAGGACCCCCCTACGAGCAGTACTTC	CASSLEGPPYEQYF	TRBV11-2	NA	few	TRBJ2-7
TGTGCCAGCAGCCAGTGGGGGACAGACTCTGGAAACACCATATATTTT	CASSQWGTDSGNTIYF	TRBV14	TRBD1	few	TRBJ1-3
TGTGCCAGCAGTTTTGCTCTAGCGAGGTTCTACAATGAGCAGTTCTTC	CASSFALARFYNEQFF	TRBV28	NA	many	TRBJ2-1
TGTGCCAGCAATCAGGGGAGCTCCTACAATGAGCAGTTCTTC	CASNQGSSYNEQFF	TRBV28	NA	many	TRBJ2-1
TGCAGTGCTATCCGACTAGCGGGAGTATTGGAGACCCAGTACTTC	CSAIRLAGVLETQYF	TRBV20-1	TRBD2	many	TRBJ2-5